This T cell receptor beta chain was retrieved from a study of blood T cell repertoires in COVID-19. The CDR3 is made up of 13 amino acids. Per germline, CDR1 MNHEY and CDR2 SMNVEV (reference sequence). V dropped 6 bases and J dropped 6; count of bases not matched to a gene: 6. Original data processing: Cell counts per sample came from amplifying reference gene primers. Repertoires were generated with immunoSEQ multiplex PCR, while TCRdb's copy carries only in-frame clones and drops some. That table is the source of V, J and clone size, and D and trimming were worked out from the DNA. The sample yields approximately 290,000 clones, roughly 89% seen once.

The sample taken for sequencing was peripheral blood. The receptor was isolated from a young man with acute or convalescent COVID-19. This chain uses TRBV27 with TRBJ1-1; 8 bases map to TRBD1. CDR3: CASSPKTGAEAFF. Written as DNA, the CDR3 is TGTGCCAGCAGCCCCAAGACAGGGGCTGAAGCTTTCTTT.